This T cell receptor beta chain was observed in a study of cytomegalovirus exposure and HLA in healthy donors. Overall study context: Genotyping showed around four fifths of approximately 430 donors falling in the Caucasian-associated ancestry cluster. Study-level points and caveats: Rare TCR sequences dominated, though some public TCRs recurred in many donors. Analysis performed later found roughly 17,000 TCR beta sequences associated with HLA alleles at 0.05 false discovery rate. Indistinguishable V segments, including TRBV6-2 and TRBV6-3, were excluded.

PCR primers comprised 60 Vbeta and 13 Jbeta primers. Sequencing used immunoSEQ multiplex PCR; TCRdb keeps in-frame clones, though not all of them. Of around 200,000 clones in the sample, 79% were seen once. With V trimmed by 1 base and J by 0 bases, 9 bases remained unmatched. CDR3 length: 18 residues. Germline CDR1 and CDR2: SGHVS and FQNEAQ. Concerning this clone: The antigen remains unidentified.

The TCR was taken from a woman in her forties or fifties in good health and CMV-seronegative. The sample consisted of PBMCs. The rearrangement links TRBV7-8 to TRBJ2-1; TRBD1 matches 7 bases. The CDR3 spells CASSLVEQGTSSYNEQFF. In nucleotides, the CDR3 is TGTGCCAGCAGCTTAGTTGAACAGGGGACAAGCTCCTACAATGAGCAGTTCTTC.